A single sample gave rise to the 10 T cell receptor beta chains below, sequenced in a study of identical twins' blood T cells. MiXCR, applied by TCRdb to the 5' RACE reads, yields one record per CDR3 protein. The sample shows a few hundred thousand distinct CDR3 sequences, about 28% of them seen only once. The sample consisted of PBMCs. Receptor source: a woman aged 18 to 55 in good health.

V usage is TRBV19 and J usage is TRBJ1-6; unclear D gene. CDR1 and CDR2 from the germline V gene are LNHDA and SQIVND (reference sequence). Between the trimmed V and J ends, which lost 2 bases and 6 bases, there was a span of 14 bases. The CDR3 totals 16 residues. CDR3 DNA: TGTGCCAGTAGTATAATAGGCGACGTCACTAATTCACCCCTCCACTTT. Encoded protein: CASSIIGDVTNSPLHF.

The CDR3 DNA follows: TGTGCCATCAGCGGGACTGAAAACAATGAGCAGTTCTTC. Amino acids: CAISGTENNEQFF. The chain combines TRBV10-3 with TRBJ2-1; maybe TRBD2 (6 bases). V was shortened by 6 bases and J by 5 bases, with 11 bases between the two germline ends. CDR3 length: 13 residues. CDR1 and CDR2 from the germline V gene are ENHRY and SYGVKD.

The chain joins TRBV20-1 to TRBJ2-7, with D unclear. The CDR3 sequence is 13 residues long. CDR1 DFQATT and CDR2 SNEGSKA come from the germline V gene (reference sequence). V was shortened by 0 bases and J by 5 bases, with 11 bases between the two germline ends. CDR3 in DNA: TGCAGTGCTAGAGATCCCAATTCCCACGAGCAGTACTTC. Translation gives CSARDPNSHEQYF.

This clonotype was recorded once. This could be a read error, since a much larger clone is one nucleotide away. V and J are TRBV18 and TRBJ2-3; 8 bases are shared with TRBD1. The CDR3 consists of 16 residues. CDR1 KGHSH and CDR2 LQKENI come from the germline V gene. Trimming at V came to 6 bases and at J to 4 bases, leaving 12 bases not matched to a gene. In DNA form, the CDR3 reads TGTGCCAGCTCCACACGGCGGGGCAGGGGGCCAGATACGCAGTATTTT. Amino acid sequence: CASSTRRGRGPDTQYF.

In this sample, this clonotype turned up a few times. The gene calls are TRBV9 and TRBJ2-7, with 8 positions matching TRBD2. From germline, CDR1 is SGDLS and CDR2 YYNGEE. The V and J ends lost 0 bases and 5 bases, in that order; junction bases with no gene match: 7. This CDR3 has 15 amino acids. The CDR3 DNA follows: TGTGCCAGCAGCGTAGAGGAAGCGGGAGTTCACGAGCAGTACTTC. It codes for CASSVEEAGVHEQYF.

This clonotype appeared a few times. The chain is built from TRBV9 and TRBJ2-1; 10 bases map to TRBD2. The CDR3 covers 16 residues. The V segment lost 4 bases and the J segment 6 bases; nucleotides outside the gene matches: 10. Germline V gene sequence: CDR1 SGDLS, CDR2 YYNGEE. The CDR3 sequence is CASSPFLAGVTNEQFF. CDR3 in DNA: TGTGCCAGCAGCCCGTTCCTAGCGGGAGTTACCAATGAGCAGTTCTTC. Drawing the rest from reference TRBV9 and TRBJ2-1, the complete variable domain is DSGVTQTPKHLITATGQRVTLRCSPRSGDLSVYWYQQSLDQGLQFLIQYYNGEERAKGNILERFSAQQFPDLHSELNLSSLELGDSALYFCASSPFLAGVTNEQFFGPGTRLTVL.

A word on this clonotype: This may stem from a read error, because a much larger clone lies one nucleotide away. V usage is TRBV6-5 and J usage is TRBJ1-1, with a weak D call TRBD1 (5 bases). Germline V CDR1 and CDR2: MNHEY, SVGAGI. The CDR3 length is 12 residues. Trimming removed 8 bases at V and 5 bases at J, with 12 bases between. CDR3 residues: CASSRTSTEAFF. CDR3 in DNA: TGTGCCAGCTCCAGGACAAGTACTGAAGCTTTCTTT.

This clonotype has just a few counts. CDR3 residues: CSVGKGDRFEAFF. CDR3 coding DNA: TGCAGTGTGGGGAAGGGGGATAGGTTTGAAGCTTTCTTT. This chain uses TRBV20-1 with TRBJ1-1, with a tentative D call TRBD1 (6 bases). The CDR3 has 13 residues. Looked up from germline, CDR1 is DFQATT and CDR2 is SNEGSKA (reference sequence). The V end was cut by 7 bases, the J end by 7 bases, with 19 bases between.

The genes are TRBV6-5 and TRBJ1-2; TRBD1 might be the D (5 bases). This CDR3 contains 14 residues. Per the germline V gene, CDR1 is MNHEY and CDR2 is SVGAGI. V dropped 6 bases and J dropped 7 bases, with 18 bases sitting between them. Here the CDR3 DNA reads TGTGCCAGCAGCCTCGGGACCCGGAGGTCTGGCTACACCTTC. It specifies CASSLGTRRSGYTF.

The chain has TRBV18 and TRBJ2-4; possibly TRBD1 for D (6 bases). Trimming took 5 bases from V and 1 from J, leaving 9 bases between them. The CDR3 totals 14 residues. Germline CDR1 is KGHSH and CDR2 is LQKENI. CDR3 bases: TGTGCCAGCTCATTTACAGGGGCCAAAAACATTCAGTACTTC. It yields the protein CASSFTGAKNIQYF. Looking up the rest from reference TRBV18 and TRBJ2-4 gives the full variable domain: NAGVMQNPRHLVRRRGQEARLRCSPMKGHSHVYWYRQLPEEGLKFMVYLQKENIIDESGMPKERFSAEFPKEGPSILRIQQVVRGDSAAYFCASSFTGAKNIQYFGAGTRLSVL.